These 16 T cell receptor beta chains originate from one sample sequenced in a study of T cell responses to AZD1222 COVID-19 vaccine. Repertoires were generated with immunoSEQ multiplex PCR, while TCRdb's copy carries only in-frame clones and drops some. The sample includes 50,000 or so clones, over 70% of them seen just once. The sample in question was peripheral blood, obtained 28 days after the second AZD1222 dose. Receptor source: an adult who received the AZD1222 COVID-19 vaccine.

The chain is built from TRBV7-2 and TRBJ2-5; 8 bases are shared with TRBD2. V gave up 5 bases and J gave up 1 base; unmatched junction bases: 3. Germline CDR1 reads SGHTA; CDR2 reads FQGNSA. The length of the CDR3 is 14 residues. The CDR3, as DNA: TGTGCCAGCAGCGAGACTAGCGCCCAAGAGACCCAGTACTTC. Protein product: CASSETSAQETQYF.

The chain joins TRBV5-8 to TRBJ2-2; D perhaps matches TRBD1 (5 bases). The CDR3 runs to 17 residues. Germline CDR1 SGHTS, CDR2 YDEGEE. The V end was cut by 3 bases, the J end by 0 bases, with 15 bases between. The CDR3: CASSWLLDSTNTGELFF. The CDR3 DNA reads as TGTGCCAGCAGCTGGCTCCTCGACAGTACGAACACCGGGGAGCTGTTTTTT. The full variable domain, with the rest looked up from reference TRBV5-8 and TRBJ2-2, is EAGVTQSPTHLIKTRGQQATLRCSPISGHTSVYWYQQALGLGLQFLLWYDEGEERNRGNFPPRFSGRQFPNYSSELNVNALELEDSALYLCASSWLLDSTNTGELFFGEGSRLTVL.

The gene calls are TRBV28 and TRBJ2-7, with D maybe TRBD2 (5 bases). V lost 2 bases, J lost 3 bases, and 8 bases lay in between. This CDR3 contains 13 residues. CDR1 MDHEN and CDR2 SYDVKM come from the germline V gene. This chain's CDR3 is CASSLAAVYEQYF. DNA of the CDR3: TGTGCCAGCAGTTTAGCAGCGGTCTACGAGCAGTACTTC.

The CDR3 loop reads CASSYSSGGNTEAFF. The CDR3 DNA is TGTGCCAGCAGTTACTCGTCGGGAGGAAACACTGAAGCTTTCTTT. The gene calls are TRBV6-5 and TRBJ1-1; D not certain. Trimming stripped 0 bases from V and 2 bases from J, with 10 bases between. Germline V CDR1 and CDR2: MNHEY, SVGAGI. CDR3 length: 15 amino acids.

The rearrangement joins TRBV6-2 or TRBV6-3 to TRBJ1-2; no clear D gene. This CDR3 comprises 13 residues. The germline V gene encodes CDR1 MNHEY and CDR2 SVGEGT. V was clipped by 4 bases and J by 4 bases, with 10 bases between them. The CDR3 region is CASSSGRIYGYTF. The CDR3 DNA reads TGTGCCAGCAGTTCCGGACGGATCTATGGCTACACCTTC.

This chain links TRBV6-6 with TRBJ1-2; D is unresolved. V lost 6 bases and J 6 bases, leaving 17 bases between the germline ends. Per the germline V gene, CDR1 is MNHNY and CDR2 is SVGAGI (reference sequence). This CDR3 is built from 14 residues. The CDR3, as DNA: TGTGCCAGCAGCCGCGGACCGGCGATCGATGGCTACACCTTC. It encodes CASSRGPAIDGYTF.

The gene calls are TRBV7-2 and TRBJ1-1, with 8 bases matching TRBD1. Germline assignment: CDR1 SGHTA and CDR2 FQGNSA. The CDR3 totals 17 residues. V dropped 6 bases and J dropped 0; count of bases not matched to a gene: 12. CDR3 DNA: TGTGCCAGCAGTTTCTCAGGGGGCCTATTGGTGAACACTGAAGCTTTCTTT. Protein: CASSFSGGLLVNTEAFF.

V gene TRBV19 combines with J gene TRBJ1-3; 10 nucleotides agree with TRBD1. Germline V CDR1 and CDR2: LNHDA, SQIVND (reference sequence). The ends lost 3 bases at V and 5 bases at J; junction bases unmatched: 13. This CDR3 is 18 amino acids long. The CDR3 DNA is TGTGCCAGTAGTATCGGACAGGGGGTGTCCCCTATGAGAAACACCATATATTTT. This sequence encodes CASSIGQGVSPMRNTIYF.

V is TRBV5-4 and J is TRBJ2-1; tentatively, D is TRBD1 (6 bases). V lost 7 bases and J lost 3, with 14 bases in between. Per the germline V gene, CDR1 is SGHNT and CDR2 is YYREEE (reference sequence). The CDR3 runs 14 residues. The CDR3 region has the DNA TGTGCCAGCCTCTCCCGGGACAACTACAATGAGCAGTTCTTC. This codes for CASLSRDNYNEQFF.

The V gene is TRBV5-4, the J gene TRBJ2-3; no clear D. This CDR3 comprises 13 residues. Trimming removed 1 base from V and 3 bases from J, with 6 bases in between. Germline assignment: CDR1 SGHNT and CDR2 YYREEE (reference sequence). CDR3 sequence reads: CASSLPPTDTQYF. CDR3 DNA sequence: TGTGCCAGCAGCTTGCCGCCAACAGATACGCAGTATTTT.

This clone was observed once. The chain couples TRBV3-1 (or the pseudogene TRBV3-2) to TRBJ2-5; TRBD2 is a possible D gene (5 bases). CDR1 LGHDT and CDR2 YNNKEL come from the germline V gene (reference sequence). V was shortened by 1 base and J by 2 bases, with 14 bases between the two germline ends. The CDR3 extends over 16 amino acids. CDR3 sequence: CASSQGLATLQETQYF. The CDR3, as DNA: TGTGCCAGCAGCCAAGGGTTAGCGACCCTTCAAGAGACCCAGTACTTC.

V and J are TRBV11-2 and TRBJ2-1; 9 nucleotides match TRBD2. Trimming took 7 bases from V and 0 from J; bases not matched to a gene: 4. This CDR3 spans 15 amino acids. The germline V gene encodes CDR1 SGHAT and CDR2 FQNNGV. CDR3 DNA sequence: TGTGCCAGCAAACTAGCGGGCCACTCCTACAATGAGCAGTTCTTC. Residues: CASKLAGHSYNEQFF.

This clone was observed a single time. The chain uses TRBV12-3 or TRBV12-4 and TRBJ1-1; weak D call: TRBD1 (5 bases). The CDR3 totals 13 residues. V lost 4 bases, J lost 4 bases, and 10 bases lay in between. The CDR3 bases are TGTGCCAGCAGTTACGTGGGGGGCACTGAAGCTTTCTTT. It encodes CASSYVGGTEAFF.

The gene calls are TRBV6-5 and TRBJ2-1; TRBD2 is a possible D gene (6 bases). Germline lookup yields CDR1 MNHEY and CDR2 SVGAGI. This CDR3 has 13 amino acids. V gave up 0 bases and J gave up 8 bases, with 8 bases separating them. The chain's CDR3 is CASSYSRRDEQFF. CDR3 DNA: TGTGCCAGCAGTTACTCAAGGAGGGATGAGCAGTTCTTC.

V is TRBV19 and J is TRBJ1-6; D unclear. Germline CDR1 and CDR2: LNHDA and SQIVND (reference sequence). The CDR3 is 13 residues long. V lost 7 bases, J lost 9 bases, and 13 bases lay in between. The CDR3 spells CASTKGDGSPLHF. In nucleotides, the CDR3 is TGTGCCAGTACCAAGGGAGATGGTTCACCCCTCCACTTT.

This clone appeared a few times. This chain links TRBV28 with TRBJ1-5; no definite D call. Looked up from germline, CDR1 is MDHEN and CDR2 is SYDVKM. The CDR3 is made up of 13 amino acids. V was clipped by 6 bases and J by 0 bases, with 6 bases between them. The CDR3 loop is CASRVYSNQPQHF. In DNA, the CDR3 is TGTGCCAGCAGGGTATATAGCAATCAGCCCCAGCATTTT.